The rows below give T cell receptor beta chains drawn from one sample of a study of cytomegalovirus exposure and HLA in healthy donors. Sequencing used immunoSEQ multiplex PCR; TCRdb keeps in-frame clones, though not all of them. This table holds approximately 190,000 clones. Sequencing used PBMCs. The source is a boy younger than 18 in good health and CMV-seronegative. CDR3s include the opening cysteine and the closing phenylalanine or tryptophan. Each record gives: J gene, V gene, D gene, CDR3 DNA, CDR3 protein. A D gene is named only where the DNA matches it firmly.

TRBJ1-1 TRBV19 TRBD1 TGTGCCAGTAGTCGGGGACAGGGGAACACTGAAGCTTTCTTT CASSRGQGNTEAFF
TRBJ2-1 TRBV5-4 TRBD2 TGTGCCAGCAGAAGACTAGCAGCTCATGAGCAGTTCTTC CASRRLAAHEQFF
TRBJ2-7 TRBV9 TRBD2 TGTGCCAGCAGCGTAGCAGGGACTACCCCCTACGAGCAGTACTTC CASSVAGTTPYEQYF
TRBJ2-7 TRBV6-1 . TGTGCCAGCAGGAGAGGACAGCAATCCTACGAGCAGTACTTC CASRRGQQSYEQYF
TRBJ1-5 TRBV7-8 . TGTGCCAGCAGCTTAGGGGAATTGGACTATCAGCCCCAGCATTTT CASSLGELDYQPQHF
TRBJ2-7 TRBV4-1 . TGCGCCAGCAGCCAATCATGGGGCGGGGCTCGCTCCTACGAGCAGTACTTC CASSQSWGGARSYEQYF
TRBJ1-1 TRBV25-1 . TGTGCCAGCAGTCCTCGGGGGGCGAACACTGAAGCTTTCTTT CASSPRGANTEAFF
TRBJ1-5 TRBV2 TRBD1 TGTGCCAGCAGTGAGGGACAGGGGGGTCAGCCCCAGCATTTT CASSEGQGGQPQHF
TRBJ1-4 TRBV18 TRBD1 TGTGCCAGCTCCCCACAGGGGAGGCCCTCTGAAAAACTGTTTTTT CASSPQGRPSEKLFF
TRBJ1-2 TRBV25-1 . TGTGCCAGCAGTGATGGGCAGTACTATGGCTACACCTTC CASSDGQYYGYTF
TRBJ2-7 TRBV6-5 . TGTGCCAGCAGTTACTCGACCAGCCGAGGGGAGCAGTACTTC CASSYSTSRGEQYF
TRBJ1-5 TRBV5-8 . TGTGCCAGCAGCCCGGACAGTAGCAATCAGCCCCAGCATTTT CASSPDSSNQPQHF
TRBJ2-6 TRBV4-2 TRBD1 TGTGCCAGCAGCCAAGCGCAGGGGGCTGGTGGAGGGGCCAACGTCCTGACTTTC CASSQAQGAGGGANVLTF
TRBJ1-5 TRBV27 . TGTGCCAGCAGTTACTCCGGGGAGCCCCAGCATTTT CASSYSGEPQHF
TRBJ1-1 TRBV30 . TGTGCCTGGAGTTCCCGCAGGATGAACACTGAAGCTTTCTTT CAWSSRRMNTEAFF
TRBJ2-5 TRBV4-2 TRBD2 TGTGCCAGCAGCCAAGAAGGAGGAAGCGGGGAAGAGACCCAGTACTTC CASSQEGGSGEETQYF